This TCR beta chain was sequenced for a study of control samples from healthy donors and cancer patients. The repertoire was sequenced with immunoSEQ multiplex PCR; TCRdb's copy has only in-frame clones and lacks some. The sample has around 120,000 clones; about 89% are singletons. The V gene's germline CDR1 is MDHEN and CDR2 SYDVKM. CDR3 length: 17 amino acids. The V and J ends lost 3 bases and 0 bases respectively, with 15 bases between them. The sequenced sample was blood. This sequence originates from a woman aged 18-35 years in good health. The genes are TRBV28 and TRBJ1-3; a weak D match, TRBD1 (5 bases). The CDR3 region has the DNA TGTGCCAGCAGTTTTATCGGGGGTGGGAGCTCTGGAAACACCATATATTTT. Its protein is CASSFIGGGSSGNTIYF.